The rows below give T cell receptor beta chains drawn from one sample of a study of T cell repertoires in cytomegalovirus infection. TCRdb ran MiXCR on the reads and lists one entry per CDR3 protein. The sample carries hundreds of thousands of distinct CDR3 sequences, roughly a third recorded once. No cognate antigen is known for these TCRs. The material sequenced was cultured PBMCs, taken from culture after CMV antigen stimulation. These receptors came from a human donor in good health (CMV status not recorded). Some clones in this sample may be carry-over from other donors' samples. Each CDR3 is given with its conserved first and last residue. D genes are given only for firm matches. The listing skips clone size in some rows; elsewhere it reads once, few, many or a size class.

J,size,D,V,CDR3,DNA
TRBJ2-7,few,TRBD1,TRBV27,CASSLSSDRSYPYEQYF,TGTGCCAGCAGTTTATCTTCGGACAGGTCCTACCCCTACGAGCAGTACTTC
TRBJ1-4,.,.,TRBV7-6,CASSFLGGTNEKLFF,TGTGCCAGCAGCTTCTTAGGGGGAACTAATGAAAAACTGTTTTTT
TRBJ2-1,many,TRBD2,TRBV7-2,CASSLQSIYSGSYNEQFF,TGTGCCAGCAGCTTACAATCTATCTATAGCGGGAGTTACAATGAGCAGTTCTTC
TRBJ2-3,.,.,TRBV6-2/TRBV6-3,CASGEPPDTQYF,TGTGCCAGCGGGGAGCCCCCTGATACGCAGTATTTT
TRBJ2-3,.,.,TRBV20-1,CSATRVVGTDTQYF,TGCAGTGCTACCCGGGTAGTAGGCACAGATACGCAGTATTTT
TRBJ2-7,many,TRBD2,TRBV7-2,CASSPSGTPNEQYF,TGTGCCAGCAGCCCGAGCGGGACCCCTAACGAGCAGTACTTC
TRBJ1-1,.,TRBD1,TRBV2,CASSDRATNTEAFF,TGTGCCAGCAGCGACAGGGCAACGAACACTGAAGCTTTCTTT
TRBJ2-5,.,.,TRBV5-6,CASSLGPRGQYF,TGTGCCAGCAGCCTAGGACCCAGGGGCCAGTACTTC
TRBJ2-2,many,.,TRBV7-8,CASSLEAGASRSGELFF,TGTGCCAGCAGCTTAGAGGCTGGGGCCTCAAGGTCAGGGGAGCTGTTTTTT
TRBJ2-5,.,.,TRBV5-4,CASSLAGPAGETQYF,TGTGCCAGCAGCTTGGCCGGGCCAGCGGGAGAGACCCAGTACTTC
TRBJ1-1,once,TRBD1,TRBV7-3,CASNALGDRENTEAFF,TGTGCCAGCAACGCTCTGGGGGACAGAGAGAACACTGAAGCTTTCTTT
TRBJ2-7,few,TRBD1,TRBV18,CASSGQETYRGEQYF,TGTGCCAGCTCAGGACAGGAAACTTATAGGGGCGAGCAGTACTTC
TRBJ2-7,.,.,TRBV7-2,CASSLIPPSYEQYF,TGTGCCAGCAGCCTTATTCCGCCCTCCTACGAGCAGTACTTC
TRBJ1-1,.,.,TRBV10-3,CAISGQANTEAFF,TGTGCCATCAGTGGACAGGCGAACACTGAAGCTTTCTTT
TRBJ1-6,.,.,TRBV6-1,CASSEGPRRNSPLHF,TGTGCCAGCAGTGAGGGACCAAGGAGGAATTCACCCCTCCACTTT
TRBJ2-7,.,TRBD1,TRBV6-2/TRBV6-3,CASRPTGADYEQYF,TGTGCCAGCAGGCCGACAGGGGCCGACTACGAGCAGTACTTC
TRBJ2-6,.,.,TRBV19,CASQLGANVLTF,TGTGCCAGCCAACTTGGGGCCAACGTCCTGACTTTC
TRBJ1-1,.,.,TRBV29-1,CSVPSTLSNTEAFF,TGCAGCGTTCCAAGCACCCTGTCGAACACTGAAGCTTTCTTT
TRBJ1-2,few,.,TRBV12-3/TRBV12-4,CASSRPGGRYGYTF,TGTGCCAGCAGTCGGCCAGGTGGTCGGTATGGCTACACCTTC
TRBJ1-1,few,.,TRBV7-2,CASSLSMGPMSFF,TGTGCCAGCAGCTTATCAATGGGCCCCATGAGTTTCTTT
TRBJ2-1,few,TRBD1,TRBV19,CASSPQGAPPYNEQFF,TGTGCCAGTAGTCCCCAGGGGGCTCCACCTTACAATGAGCAGTTCTTC
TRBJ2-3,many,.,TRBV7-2,CASSLGQPSTDTQYF,TGTGCCAGCAGCTTGGGGCAACCAAGCACAGATACGCAGTATTTT
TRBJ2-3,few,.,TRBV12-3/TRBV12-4,CASSMGTDTQYF,TGTGCCAGCAGTATGGGCACAGATACGCAGTATTTT
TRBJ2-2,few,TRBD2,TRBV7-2,CASSSGLAGVTGELFF,TGTGCCAGCAGCTCGGGACTAGCGGGGGTAACCGGGGAGCTGTTTTTT
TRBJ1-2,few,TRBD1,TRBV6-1,CASSMDREEEGYTF,TGTGCCAGCAGTATGGACAGGGAAGAAGAGGGCTACACCTTC
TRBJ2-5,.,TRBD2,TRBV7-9,CASSKLAGDQETQYF,TGTGCCAGCAGTAAACTAGCGGGGGACCAAGAGACCCAGTACTTC
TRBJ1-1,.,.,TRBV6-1,CASSLLPFGQPVTEAFF,TGTGCCAGCAGTCTCCTACCGTTCGGACAGCCTGTCACTGAAGCTTTCTTT
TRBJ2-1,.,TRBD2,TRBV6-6,CATYTGGGDEQFF,TGTGCCACCTACACGGGGGGAGGTGATGAGCAGTTCTTC
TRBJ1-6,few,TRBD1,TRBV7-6,CASSLEQGGNSPLHF,TGTGCCAGCAGCTTGGAACAGGGGGGTAATTCACCCCTCCACTTT
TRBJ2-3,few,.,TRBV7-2,CASSLGVDSHSTDTQYF,TGTGCCAGCAGCTTAGGGGTCGATTCCCACAGCACAGATACGCAGTATTTT
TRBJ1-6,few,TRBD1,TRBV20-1,CSARNPGTGHSPLHF,TGCAGTGCTAGAAATCCCGGGACAGGGCATTCACCCCTCCACTTT
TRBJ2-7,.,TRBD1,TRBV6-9,CASIRQGSGYEQYF,TGTGCCAGCATCCGACAGGGGTCAGGCTACGAGCAGTACTTC
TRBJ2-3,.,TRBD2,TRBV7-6,CASSKRAGGVTDTQYF,TGTGCCAGCAGCAAGCGAGCGGGAGGGGTCACAGATACGCAGTATTTT
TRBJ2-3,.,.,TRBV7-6,CASSPLWDTQYF,TGTGCCAGCAGCCCGCTCTGGGATACGCAGTATTTT
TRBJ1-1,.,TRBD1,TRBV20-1,CSAAGQSRMNTEAFF,TGCAGTGCGGCGGGACAGAGTAGAATGAACACTGAAGCTTTCTTT
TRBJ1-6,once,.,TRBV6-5,CASSGRLLTQGNSPLHF,TGTGCCAGCAGTGGACGCCTCCTTACCCAGGGGAATTCACCCCTCCACTTT
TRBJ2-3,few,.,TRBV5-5,CASSLGGSGPDTQYF,TGTGCCAGCAGCTTGGGGGGGAGTGGTCCAGATACGCAGTATTTT
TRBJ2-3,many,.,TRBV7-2,CASGTRDFTDTQYF,TGTGCCAGTGGGACTCGGGACTTCACAGATACGCAGTATTTT
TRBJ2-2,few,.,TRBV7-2,CASRPRPGQNTGELFF,TGTGCCAGCAGGCCGCGACCCGGACAGAACACCGGGGAGCTGTTTTTT
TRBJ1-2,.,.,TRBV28,CASLKTVFNYGYTF,TGTGCCAGCTTAAAGACAGTCTTTAACTATGGCTACACCTTC
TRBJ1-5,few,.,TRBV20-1,CSARYSLDQPQHF,TGCAGTGCCCGGTATAGCCTAGATCAGCCCCAGCATTTT
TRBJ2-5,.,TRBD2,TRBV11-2,CASSLVRGGLQETQYF,TGTGCCAGCAGCTTAGTACGGGGGGGGCTTCAAGAGACCCAGTACTTC
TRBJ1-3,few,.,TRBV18,CASSPSGGTPTGNTIYF,TGTGCCAGCTCACCATCGGGGGGGACCCCCACTGGAAACACCATATATTTT
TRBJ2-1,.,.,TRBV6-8,CASSHHLAGSSNEQFF,TGTGCCAGCAGTCACCACTTGGCGGGAAGCTCCAATGAGCAGTTCTTC
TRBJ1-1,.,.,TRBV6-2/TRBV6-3,CASSYRSGVGDTEAFF,TGTGCCAGCAGTTACCGGTCGGGGGTTGGAGACACTGAAGCTTTCTTT
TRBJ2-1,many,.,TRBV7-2,CASSSLGHYNEQFF,TGTGCCAGCAGCTCCCTAGGACACTACAATGAGCAGTTCTTC
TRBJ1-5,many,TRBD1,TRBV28,CASSLAGQGDGQPQHF,TGTGCCAGCAGCTTAGCGGGACAGGGGGACGGTCAGCCCCAGCATTTT
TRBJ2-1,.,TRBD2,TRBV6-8,CASSYPREGGEQFF,TGTGCCAGCAGTTATCCGCGGGAGGGGGGGGAGCAGTTCTTC
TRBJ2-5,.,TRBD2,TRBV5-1,CASSSGTSGEETQYF,TGCGCCAGCAGCTCCGGGACTAGCGGAGAGGAGACCCAGTACTTC
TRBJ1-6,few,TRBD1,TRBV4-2,CASSQETGWVSPLHF,TGTGCCAGCAGCCAGGAGACAGGGTGGGTTTCACCCCTCCACTTT